This T cell receptor (beta chain) was observed in a study of blood T cell repertoires in COVID-19. V shed 6 bases and J 0 bases; nucleotides not matched to a gene: 13. The CDR3 covers 18 residues. The V gene's germline CDR1 is SQVTM and CDR2 ANQGSEA. Profiling relied on immunoSEQ multiplex PCR, and the TCRdb table lists in-frame clones only, not all of them. Of a few hundred thousand clones detected, roughly 87% appear once; the ten largest clones hold about 3%. The sequence was collected from a woman in her 30s who had recovered from COVID-19. The V call is TRBV29-1, the J call TRBJ2-6; 8 nucleotides line up with TRBD1. The specimen sequenced was PBMCs or T cells enriched from blood (not recorded which). The CDR3 reads CSVTTRGPPGSGANVLTF. In nucleotides, the CDR3 is TGCAGCGTCACTACCAGGGGGCCCCCTGGCTCTGGGGCCAACGTCCTGACTTTC.